One sample yielded the 4 T cell receptor beta chains listed below, sequenced in a study of cytomegalovirus exposure and HLA in healthy donors. Profiled with immunoSEQ multiplex PCR; TCRdb holds only in-frame clones, not every one. The repertoire holds about 130,000 clones, with 80% to 90% as singletons. The sample consisted of PBMCs. The receptor set was obtained from a woman under 30 in good health and CMV-seronegative.

The CDR3 DNA is TGCAGCGCGCGACCCCTACGAGGGCAGCAGTTCTTC. Amino acid sequence: CSARPLRGQQFF. The chain has TRBV29-1 and TRBJ2-1; TRBD2 might be the D (5 bases). Trimming pared 7 bases from V and 11 bases from J, leaving 18 bases between. In germline, CDR1 is SQVTM, CDR2 ANQGSEA. The CDR3 sequence is 12 residues long.

This chain joins TRBV30 and TRBJ1-5, with 7 bases fitting TRBD1. This CDR3 spans 13 amino acids. Germline trimming cut 3 bases from V and 6 bases from J; bases unmatched to any gene: 5. Germline CDR1 reads GTSNPN; CDR2 reads SVGIG (reference sequence). Here the CDR3 reads CAWSLQGSQPQHF. DNA of the CDR3: TGTGCCTGGAGCCTACAGGGGAGTCAGCCCCAGCATTTT.

The V gene is TRBV28, the J gene TRBJ1-1, with TRBD1 matching over 7 bases. The germline V gene encodes CDR1 MDHEN and CDR2 SYDVKM. The CDR3 consists of 17 residues. The V and J ends lost 6 bases and 0 bases, in that order; junction bases with no gene match: 13. Written as DNA, the CDR3 is TGTGCCAGCAGACCTCAACCAGGGACAGCGATGAACACTGAAGCTTTCTTT. Amino acids: CASRPQPGTAMNTEAFF.

This sequence joins TRBV4-1 and TRBJ1-5; D may be TRBD1 (5 bases). The V end lost 0 bases, the J end lost 9 bases, and 15 bases lay between the germline ends. This CDR3 is 15 amino acids long. Germline values: CDR1 MGHRA, CDR2 YSYEKL. CDR3 residues: CASSQEGTPGGPQHF. The CDR3 DNA is TGCGCCAGCAGCCAAGAGGGGACCCCGGGGGGGCCCCAGCATTTT.